This T cell receptor (beta chain) appears in the sequencing data of a study of CD8 T cells in Susac syndrome. An amount of RNA that ranged from roughly 0.45 to 1 ug was reverse transcribed with random hexamers. TCRdb itself ran the immunoSEQ multiplex PCR reads through MiXCR, one entry per CDR3 protein. The sample includes about 180,000 distinct CDR3 sequences, roughly 95% of them seen just once. Germline CDR1 reads LNHNV; CDR2 reads YYDKDF (reference sequence). This CDR3 contains 14 residues. V dropped 1 base and J dropped 9; count of bases not matched to a gene: 7. The chain carries TRBV15 and TRBJ1-2, with 8 positions matching TRBD1. Sequenced sample: CD8+ T cells from PBMCs. The TCR comes from a human donor with multiple sclerosis. CDR3 protein: CATSRAGQVARYTF. CDR3 DNA: TGTGCCACCAGCAGAGCGGGACAGGTCGCGCGCTACACCTTC.